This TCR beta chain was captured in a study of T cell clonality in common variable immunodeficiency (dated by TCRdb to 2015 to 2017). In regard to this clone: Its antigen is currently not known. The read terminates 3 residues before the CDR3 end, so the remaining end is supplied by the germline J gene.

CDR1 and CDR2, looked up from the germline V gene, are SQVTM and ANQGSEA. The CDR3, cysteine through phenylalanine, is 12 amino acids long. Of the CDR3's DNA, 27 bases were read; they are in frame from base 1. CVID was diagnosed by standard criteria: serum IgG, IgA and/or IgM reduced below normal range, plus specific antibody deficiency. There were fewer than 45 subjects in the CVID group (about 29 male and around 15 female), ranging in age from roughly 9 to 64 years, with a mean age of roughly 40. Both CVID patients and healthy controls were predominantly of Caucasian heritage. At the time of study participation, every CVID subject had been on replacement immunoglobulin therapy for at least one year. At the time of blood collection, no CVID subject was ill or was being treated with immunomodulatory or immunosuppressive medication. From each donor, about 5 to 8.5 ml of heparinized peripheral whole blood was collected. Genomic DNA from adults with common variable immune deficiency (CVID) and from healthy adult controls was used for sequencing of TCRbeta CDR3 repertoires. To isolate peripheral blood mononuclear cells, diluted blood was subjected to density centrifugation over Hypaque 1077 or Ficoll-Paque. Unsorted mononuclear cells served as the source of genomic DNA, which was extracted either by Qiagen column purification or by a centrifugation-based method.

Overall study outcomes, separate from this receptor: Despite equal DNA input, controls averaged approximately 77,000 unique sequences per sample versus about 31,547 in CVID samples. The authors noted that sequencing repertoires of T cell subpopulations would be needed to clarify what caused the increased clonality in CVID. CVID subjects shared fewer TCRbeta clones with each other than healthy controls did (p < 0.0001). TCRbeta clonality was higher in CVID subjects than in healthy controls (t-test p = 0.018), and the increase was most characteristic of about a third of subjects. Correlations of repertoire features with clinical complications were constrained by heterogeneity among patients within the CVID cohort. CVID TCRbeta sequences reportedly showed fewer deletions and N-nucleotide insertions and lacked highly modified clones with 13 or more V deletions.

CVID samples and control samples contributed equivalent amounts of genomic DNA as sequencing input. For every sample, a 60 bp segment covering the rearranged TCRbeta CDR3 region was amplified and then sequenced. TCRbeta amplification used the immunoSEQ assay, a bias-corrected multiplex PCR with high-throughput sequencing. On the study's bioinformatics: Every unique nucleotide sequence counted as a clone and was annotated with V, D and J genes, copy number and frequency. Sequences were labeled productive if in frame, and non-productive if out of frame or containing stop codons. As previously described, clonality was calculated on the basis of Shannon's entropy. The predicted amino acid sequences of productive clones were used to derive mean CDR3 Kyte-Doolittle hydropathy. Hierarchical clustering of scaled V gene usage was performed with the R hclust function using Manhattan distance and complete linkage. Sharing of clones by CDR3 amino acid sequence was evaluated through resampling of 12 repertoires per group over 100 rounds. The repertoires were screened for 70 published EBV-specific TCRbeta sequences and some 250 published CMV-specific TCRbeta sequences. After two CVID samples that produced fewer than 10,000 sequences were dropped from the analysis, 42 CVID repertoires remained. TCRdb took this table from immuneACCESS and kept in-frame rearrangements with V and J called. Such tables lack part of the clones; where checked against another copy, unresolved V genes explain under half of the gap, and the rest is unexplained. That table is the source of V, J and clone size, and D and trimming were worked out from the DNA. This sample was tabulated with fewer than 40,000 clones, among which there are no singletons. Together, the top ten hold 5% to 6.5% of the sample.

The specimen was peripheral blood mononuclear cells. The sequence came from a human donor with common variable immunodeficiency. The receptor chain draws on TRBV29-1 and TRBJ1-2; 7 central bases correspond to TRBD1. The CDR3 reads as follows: CSVRQGVSSYTF. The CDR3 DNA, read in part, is TGCAGCGTTCGACAGGGTGTGAGTAGC.